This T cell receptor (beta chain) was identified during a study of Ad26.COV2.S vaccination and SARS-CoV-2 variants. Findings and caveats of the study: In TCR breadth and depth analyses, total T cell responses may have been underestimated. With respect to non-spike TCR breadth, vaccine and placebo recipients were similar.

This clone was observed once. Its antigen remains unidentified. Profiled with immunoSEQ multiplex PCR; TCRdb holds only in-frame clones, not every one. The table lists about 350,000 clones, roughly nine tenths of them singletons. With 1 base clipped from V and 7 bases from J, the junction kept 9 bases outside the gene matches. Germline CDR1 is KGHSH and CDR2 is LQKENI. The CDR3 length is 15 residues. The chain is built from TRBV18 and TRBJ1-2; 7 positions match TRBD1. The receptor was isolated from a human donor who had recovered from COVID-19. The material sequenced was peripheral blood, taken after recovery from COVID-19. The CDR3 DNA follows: TGTGCCAGCTCACCACTTCCCAGGGGGTATTTTGGCTACACCTTC. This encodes CASSPLPRGYFGYTF.